Following are 19 T cell receptor beta chains from one sample sequenced in a study of Graves' ophthalmopathy and Graves' hyperthyroidism. Amplification from RNA transcripts yielded the TCR beta CDR3 regions. In the first round, RT-PCR was carried out with HTBI primers, and a multiplex PCR formed the second round. Via MiXCR, TCRdb re-called the multiplex PCR reads, giving one row per CDR3 protein. The table includes more than 40,000 distinct CDR3 sequences, less than 65% detected once. The sequencing input was peripheral blood. The receptors come from an adult man with Graves' ophthalmopathy.

The chain carries TRBV20-1 and TRBJ1-2; D is ambiguous. The CDR3 is 13 residues long. Germline CDR1 DFQATT, CDR2 SNEGSKA (reference sequence). Trimming stripped 0 bases from V and 7 bases from J, with 12 bases between. In DNA, the CDR3 is TGCAGTGCTAGAGATCGTAGGGCGCGTGGCTACACCTTC. It encodes CSARDRRARGYTF.

V is TRBV2 and J is TRBJ2-5, with 14 bases aligning to TRBD2. Germline CDR1 is SNHLY and CDR2 is FYNNEI. This CDR3 contains 15 residues. J gave up 9 bases and V 6 bases, and 9 bases lay outside the gene matches. For the CDR3, the DNA is TGTGCCAGCAGCGATCCGGGACTAGCGGGGGAGGCCCAGTACTTC. The encoded protein is CASSDPGLAGEAQYF.

This chain uses TRBV7-9 with TRBJ2-1; no firm D call. The length of the CDR3 is 11 residues. Trimming shortened V by 1 base and J by 9 bases, and 4 bases separated the two germline ends. Per germline, CDR1 SEHNR and CDR2 FQNEAQ (reference sequence). The CDR3 loop is CASSLGGEQFF. In nucleotides, the CDR3 is TGTGCCAGCAGCTTAGGAGGTGAGCAGTTCTTC.

V usage is TRBV29-1 and J usage is TRBJ2-3; D is uncertain. CDR3 length: 10 residues. Per the germline V gene, CDR1 is SQVTM and CDR2 is ANQGSEA. With 8 bases removed from V and 9 bases from J, the gap between germline ends came to 12 bases. The CDR3 DNA is TGCAGCTTGGGCCACGAGACGCAGTATTTT. It codes for CSLGHETQYF.

As to this clonotype: One junction end disagrees with the germline gene, perhaps due to a read error. The chain links TRBV5-1 to TRBJ2-7, with D hard to call. CDR1 is SGHRS, CDR2 YFSETQ, per germline. CDR3 length: 14 residues. This CDR3 reads CASSLGRSTYGQYF. The DNA for the CDR3 is TGCGCCAGCAGCTTGGGCAGGTCCACCTACGGGCAGTACTTC.

This clonotype appeared a single time. The chain carries TRBV7-9 and TRBJ1-6; TRBD1 matches at 9 bases. CDR1 and CDR2 (germline): SEHNR, FQNEAQ (reference sequence). The junction had 8 bases not matched to a gene; V was cut back by 5 bases and J by 9 bases. The CDR3 extends over 15 amino acids. The CDR3 nucleotides are TGTGCCAGCAGCCCCCCCGGGACAGGGAGTTCACCCCTCCACTTT. Its protein product is CASSPPGTGSSPLHF.

This clonotype occurred many times. J is TRBJ2-3 and V is TRBV6-4, with D unclear. The V end was cut by 3 bases, the J end by 2 bases, with 12 bases between. Germline CDR1 reads MRHNA; CDR2 reads SNTAGT. The CDR3 totals 15 residues. CDR3: CASSEGDKTTDTQYF. CDR3 DNA sequence: TGTGCCAGCAGTGAGGGTGACAAAACCACAGATACGCAGTATTTT.

The rearrangement joins TRBV7-3 to TRBJ1-2, with D unresolved. This CDR3 region has 14 residues. V was pared by 1 base and J by 8 bases, with 14 bases between. Germline V CDR1 and CDR2: SGHTA, FQGTGA. In nucleotides, the CDR3 is TGTGCCAGCAGCTTAATGGGTAGCGGAAGAGGCTACACCTTC. Its translation is CASSLMGSGRGYTF.

This clonotype came up many times. The chain joins TRBV5-6 to TRBJ2-5, with D possibly being TRBD2 (6 bases). Germline V gene sequence: CDR1 SGHDT, CDR2 YYEEEE. This CDR3 has 14 residues. Trimming stripped 0 bases from V and 4 bases from J, with 10 bases between. DNA for the CDR3: TGTGCCAGCAGCTTGGCAACTAGCAGAGAGACCCAGTACTTC. Translated: CASSLATSRETQYF.

In its sample, this clonotype was seen a few times. This chain links TRBV24-1 with TRBJ2-1; 7 bases align to TRBD1. The germline CDR1 and CDR2 sequences are KGHDR and SFDVKD. CDR3 length: 16 residues. The ends lost 2 bases at V and 6 bases at J; junction bases unmatched: 9. The CDR3 DNA is TGTGCCACCAGTGATTCCGACAGGGCATTGGGCAATGAGCAGTTCTTC. This codes for CATSDSDRALGNEQFF.

This clonotype came up many times. The chain employs TRBV29-1 and TRBJ2-5; D assignment may be TRBD1 or TRBD2 (6 bases each). V dropped 4 bases and J dropped 4 bases, with 16 bases sitting between them. There are 14 residues in the CDR3. Germline values: CDR1 SQVTM, CDR2 ANQGSEA. DNA for the CDR3: TGCAGCGTTGGAATGGGGGGCGCCGGAGAGACCCAGTACTTC. Translation gives CSVGMGGAGETQYF.

The sample holds a few counts of this clonotype. The chain carries TRBV18 and TRBJ2-1, with no clear D. Germline CDR1 is KGHSH and CDR2 is LQKENI. This CDR3 comprises 15 residues. Deletions cut 2 bases from V and 0 bases from J, with 8 bases between. In DNA form, the CDR3 reads TGTGCCAGCTCACCAGGGCGGAACTCCTACAATGAGCAGTTCTTC. Translating it yields CASSPGRNSYNEQFF.

The chain has TRBV5-6 and TRBJ2-7; possibly TRBD1 or TRBD2 for D (5 bases each). Germline CDR1 is SGHDT and CDR2 is YYEEEE. The CDR3 extends over 13 amino acids. V lost 1 base and J 5 bases, leaving 10 bases between the germline ends. The DNA for the CDR3 is TGTGCCAGCAGCTTGAACTGGGACGACGAGCAGTACTTC. This sequence encodes CASSLNWDDEQYF.

The V and J genes are TRBV20-1 and TRBJ2-5, with unresolved D. V lost 0 bases to trimming and J lost 4 bases, with 15 bases between them. CDR1 is DFQATT and CDR2 is SNEGSKA in the germline V gene (reference sequence). The CDR3 has 15 residues. The CDR3 reads CSARDHGGSLETQYF. Written as DNA, the CDR3 is TGCAGTGCTAGAGATCATGGTGGCAGTTTAGAGACCCAGTACTTC.

This clonotype was counted between two and nine times. This sequence joins TRBV7-9 and TRBJ2-1; perhaps TRBD2 as D (5 bases). The CDR3 covers 15 residues. Trimming cost V 5 bases and J 3 bases, with 14 bases left between them. Germline V gene data show CDR1 as SEHNR and CDR2 as FQNEAQ (reference sequence). The CDR3, as DNA: TGTGCCAGCAGCCGGGGAAGGGCGGTCTACAATGAGCAGTTCTTC. It is translated as CASSRGRAVYNEQFF.

This clonotype was seen many times. J is TRBJ2-7 and V is TRBV6-2 or TRBV6-3; the match to TRBD2 covers 11 bases. Trimming removed 8 bases from V and 1 base from J; junction bases left unmatched: 4. Per the germline V gene, CDR1 is MNHEY and CDR2 is SVGEGT. CDR3 length: 14 residues. The CDR3 here is CASAWTSGSYEQYF. Written as DNA, the CDR3 is TGTGCCAGCGCTTGGACTAGCGGGTCCTACGAGCAGTACTTC.

V is TRBV14 and J is TRBJ2-5; D might be TRBD1 (5 bases). TRBJ2-1 matches the DNA end more closely, so the J call is doubtful. The germline V gene has CDR1 SGHDN and CDR2 FVKESK. The CDR3 length is 13 residues. The CDR3 protein is CASSQLGRVTQFF. DNA of the CDR3: TGTGCCAGCAGCCAGTTGGGGCGAGTAACCCAGTTCTTC.

CDR3 sequence reads: CASSLEVLNYGYTF. The DNA of the CDR3 is TGTGCCAGCAGCTTGGAGGTGCTAAACTATGGCTACACCTTC. The rearrangement links TRBV5-8 to TRBJ1-2; no clear D gene. The CDR3 has 14 amino acids. From germline, CDR1 is SGHTS and CDR2 YDEGEE. The V gene lost 0 bases and the J gene lost 2 bases, with 8 bases spanning the gap.

V usage is TRBV11-2 and J usage is TRBJ2-6; the D gene is possibly TRBD1 (6 bases). V dropped 7 bases and J dropped 0 bases, with 16 bases sitting between them. From germline, CDR1 is SGHAT and CDR2 FQNNGV. The CDR3 spans 17 residues. In DNA, the CDR3 is TGTGCCAGCACGCGGTGGCCAGGGGTCTCTGGGGCCAACGTCCTGACTTTC. Its protein is CASTRWPGVSGANVLTF. Complete variable domain (other parts from reference TRBV11-2 and TRBJ2-6): EAGVAQSPRYKIIEKRQSVAFWCNPISGHATLYWYQQILGQGPKLLIQFQNNGVVDDSQLPKDRFSAERLKGVDSTLKIQPAKLEDSAVYLCASTRWPGVSGANVLTFGAGSRLTVL.